What follows are 13 T cell receptor beta chains derived from one specimen sequenced in a study of Ad26.COV2.S vaccination and SARS-CoV-2 variants. The assay was immunoSEQ multiplex PCR, and TCRdb's table has in-frame clones only and misses some. Seen here are some 390,000 clones, around nine tenths observed once, and the top ten hold 3.5%. Stated treatment: around 19 received Ad26.COV2.S at low or high dose, single or two shots; roughly five received placebo; per-sample allocation not given. Sampling took place 63 days after the first vaccine or placebo injection. Material: peripheral blood, obtained in a trial of Ad26.COV2.S vaccine versus placebo. The origin of the receptors is a person aged 18-60 years who received the Ad26.COV2.S COVID-19 vaccine or a placebo.

This clone was seen a few times. V gene TRBV20-1 combines with J gene TRBJ1-2; D gene unclear. Germline V gene data show CDR1 as DFQATT and CDR2 as SNEGSKA (reference sequence). The CDR3 totals 10 residues. The germline V and J ends were trimmed by 5 bases and 0 bases, with 1 base remaining between them. CDR3 residues: CSAANYGYTF. For the CDR3, the DNA is TGCAGTGCTGCTAACTATGGCTACACCTTC.

The gene calls are TRBV10-2 and TRBJ1-1; 7 bases match TRBD1. The CDR3 extends over 13 amino acids. Germline CDR1 is WSHSY and CDR2 is SAAADI. With V trimmed by 8 bases and J by 6 bases, 9 bases remained unmatched. The CDR3 sequence is CASRRRGPAEAFF. CDR3 nucleotide sequence: TGCGCCAGCCGTCGGAGGGGGCCCGCTGAAGCTTTCTTT.

This chain links TRBV6-1 with TRBJ2-5; D call uncertain. Germline V gene sequence: CDR1 MNHNS, CDR2 SASEGT. This CDR3 contains 13 residues. Deletions cut 3 bases from V and 3 bases from J, with 8 bases between. The DNA of the CDR3 is TGTGCCAGCAGTGATTATCCAGAAGAGACCCAGTACTTC. This encodes CASSDYPEETQYF.

The V call is TRBV20-1, the J call TRBJ1-2, with TRBD1 as a possible D gene (5 bases). CDR3 length: 15 amino acids. V was pared by 3 bases and J by 5 bases, with 19 bases between. CDR1 is DFQATT, CDR2 SNEGSKA, per germline (reference sequence). CDR3 in amino acids: CSASDQGPIGYGYTF. CDR3 sequence (DNA): TGCAGTGCTAGTGATCAGGGCCCGATTGGGTATGGCTACACCTTC.

The V gene is TRBV7-9, the J gene TRBJ1-2; a possible D gene is TRBD1 (5 bases). Germline CDR1 SEHNR, CDR2 FQNEAQ (reference sequence). V was clipped by 3 bases and J by 8 bases, with 16 bases between them. There are 14 residues in the CDR3. CDR3 bases: TGTGCCAGCAGCTTTCTGTTGTCGGGGGTCGGCTACACCTTC. It specifies CASSFLLSGVGYTF.

The chain combines TRBV29-1 with TRBJ2-7; perhaps TRBD1 as D (7 bases). Trimming cost V 6 bases and J 5 bases, with 17 bases left between them. The germline V gene has CDR1 SQVTM and CDR2 ANQGSEA. This CDR3 contains 13 residues. The CDR3 reads CSVGGQSGHEQYF. CDR3 DNA: TGCAGCGTGGGGGGACAGTCGGGACACGAGCAGTACTTC.

The chain couples TRBV5-4 to TRBJ2-3; TRBD2 matches 7 bases. CDR1 and CDR2 (germline): SGHNT, YYREEE (reference sequence). The CDR3 totals 14 residues. V lost 4 bases and J lost 1; bases outside the gene matches: 3. CDR3 protein: CASSIRGGTDTQYF. The CDR3, as DNA: TGTGCCAGCAGCATACGGGGGGGCACAGATACGCAGTATTTT.

The J gene is TRBJ1-1, the V gene TRBV6-2 or TRBV6-3, with D uncertain. CDR3 length equals 13 residues. Germline CDR1 reads MNHEY; CDR2 reads SVGEGT. Trimming removed 6 bases at V and 8 bases at J, with 16 bases between. This CDR3 is CASSPQMDGEAFF. CDR3 nucleotides: TGTGCCAGCAGCCCCCAGATGGACGGAGAAGCTTTCTTT.

This clone appeared once. V and J are TRBV6-1 and TRBJ1-1; D is undetermined. V was trimmed by 3 bases and J by 0 bases, leaving 11 bases between them. This CDR3 comprises 15 residues. In germline, CDR1 is MNHNS, CDR2 SASEGT. As DNA, the CDR3 is TGTGCCAGCAGTGATTTGGGCGGCCTGAACACTGAAGCTTTCTTT. It translates to CASSDLGGLNTEAFF.

The V and J genes are TRBV2 and TRBJ1-1; TRBD1 matches 11 bases. CDR1 and CDR2 from the germline V gene are SNHLY and FYNNEI. The CDR3 spans 11 residues. V shed 8 bases, J shed 12 bases, and the junction held 5 bases outside the gene matches. The CDR3 spells CASLRDRGSFF. The CDR3 DNA sequence: TGTGCCAGCTTAAGGGACAGGGGGTCTTTCTTT.

This chain joins TRBV5-5 and TRBJ2-7; perhaps D is TRBD1 or TRBD2 (5 bases each). From germline, CDR1 is SGHKS and CDR2 YYEKEE (reference sequence). The length of the CDR3 is 15 residues. The V gene lost 1 base and the J gene lost 6 bases, with 17 bases spanning the gap. Written as DNA, the CDR3 is TGTGCCAGCAGCTTGTTCCAGGGACCCTCCAGCGAGCAGTACTTC. Translating gives CASSLFQGPSSEQYF.

The sample holds one count of this clone. In nucleotides, the CDR3 is TGTGCCAGCAGCCGGGGGGCCCGAGAGACCCAGTACTTC. As protein: CASSRGARETQYF. The chain couples TRBV6-2 or TRBV6-3 to TRBJ2-5, with D tentatively TRBD2 (7 bases). The germline V gene has CDR1 MNHEY and CDR2 SVGEGT. V was shortened by 6 bases and J by 4 bases, with 12 bases between the two germline ends. The CDR3 contains 13 residues.

The chain uses TRBV7-9 and TRBJ1-2; D gene ambiguous. The CDR3 sequence is 13 residues long. CDR1 is SEHNR and CDR2 is FQNEAQ in the germline V gene (reference sequence). Trimming left V 7 bases short and J 8 bases short, with 17 bases between. This chain's CDR3 is CASTLTDGGGYTF. The CDR3 DNA is TGTGCCAGCACCCTGACGGATGGCGGAGGCTACACCTTC.